This entry describes one TCR beta chain. The antigen remains undetermined. TCRdb independently ran MiXCR on the 5' RACE reads; one entry per CDR3 protein. The top ten clones hold about 40% of a sample with 55,000 to 70,000 distinct CDR3 sequences, about 6.5% of them seen once. The V gene's germline CDR1 is MGHRA and CDR2 YSYEKL. The CDR3 totals 15 residues. With V trimmed by 6 bases and J by 5 bases, 9 bases remained unmatched. The data belong to a study of T cells after yellow fever vaccination. Findings and limits, study-wide: Most clones from primary vaccination resurfaced after the booster (nearly 97% CD4, 70% to 90% CD8). Weaker, the secondary response had a peak occurring faster, on day 5 versus 15.

The rearrangement links TRBV4-1 to TRBJ2-3; TRBD1 agrees at 9 bases. This sequence originates from a man between 18 and 35 years old who received the YFV17D yellow fever vaccine. Sequenced here: CD8+ T cells sorted from PBMCs, sampled roughly 45 days after the first yellow fever vaccination. The CDR3 is CASSPGQGAGDTQYF. DNA of the CDR3: TGCGCCAGCAGTCCGGGACAGGGAGCAGGAGATACGCAGTATTTT.